The source of this T cell receptor (beta chain) is a study of T cell responses to AZD1222 COVID-19 vaccine. Notes on the study in general: Clonal diversity was possibly underestimated, and the donors were mostly white British, with more females. Spike-wide coverage was observed for vaccine-associated CD4 TCRs, with dominant responses at 160-218 and 743-854. Seropositive status at baseline applied to only a handful of AZD1222 recipients.

V lost 6 bases and J lost 0; bases outside the gene matches: 4. The CDR3 totals 15 residues. Germline CDR1 is MNHEY and CDR2 is SMNVEV (reference sequence). Repertoires were generated with immunoSEQ multiplex PCR, while TCRdb's copy carries only in-frame clones and drops some. The data show roughly 120,000 clones, just over 85% seen once. In regard to this clone: Its matching antigen is unknown.

The chain is built from TRBV27 and TRBJ2-2; TRBD2 matches at 7 bases. This TCR was sampled from an adult who received the AZD1222 COVID-19 vaccine. The starting material was peripheral blood, obtained 28 days after the second AZD1222 dose. The CDR3 DNA reads TGTGCCAGCAGCCTTGCGGGAGCGAACACCGGGGAGCTGTTTTTT. It yields the protein CASSLAGANTGELFF.